This paragraph reports one T cell receptor beta chain. Its specific antigen is unknown. Compared with germline, one end of the junction differs, possibly owing to a read error. In total, around 600 healthy bone marrow donors made up the cohort. At the time of sampling, all cohort members were nominally healthy, though unrecorded immune exposures were likely present. The donor was CMV seropositive and was included in the group of around 300 seropositive cohort members. Every donor gave a peripheral blood sample, and the peripheral blood mononuclear cells from that sample were used for TCR beta sequencing. The Qiagen DNeasy Blood Extraction Kit was used to extract genomic DNA from the blood cell samples. The method behind the library was the immunoSEQ multiplex PCR assay. A mixture of 60 forward primers for TCR Vbeta segments and 13 reverse primers for TCR Jbeta segments was used in the multiplex PCR. The CDR3 region of rearranged TCR beta genes was amplified from genomic DNA with a multiplex PCR assay. The amplified TCR beta libraries were sequenced on the Illumina HiSeq System as 87-base-pair reads. The paper's processing steps were these. A later analysis tallied some 79 million unique TCR beta chains across the 700 or so repertoires, and about 10 million of those chains were shared by two or more donors. To remove PCR and sequencing errors, raw reads were error-corrected and collapsed into unique sequences using a nearest-neighbor algorithm that merged closely related sequences. To assign V, D and J gene segments, CDR3 sequences were aligned to IMGT reference sequences. For a sequence to be retained, a match of at least six nucleotides was required to both a V gene segment and a J gene segment. A rearrangement was called productive if the CDR3 had no stop codons and remained in frame with V and J, and every other rearrangement was called non-productive. Following IMGT convention, CDR3 was defined as the stretch from the second conserved V-encoded cysteine to the conserved J-encoded phenylalanine. In an earlier analysis of 500 to 650 of the donors, sequences lacking an unambiguous match to a single V gene segment were excluded. In an earlier analysis of approximately 560 of the donors, a V segment was called functional when productive rearrangements were above 56.7%, and segregating when the standard deviation between donors exceeded 5%. A statistical classification framework was built for diagnosing cytomegalovirus status from the catalog of TCR beta chain sequences. V and J gene assignment, in a later analysis, came from comparing TCR nucleotide sequences with IMGT/GENE-DB human TR gene sequences. A later analysis assigned CDR3 sequences and most-parsimonious VDJ recombination scenarios with the TCRdist pipeline. In a later analysis, each TCR beta chain was defined by its CDR3 amino acid sequence together with its V-gene family, and reads without a unique V-gene family were excluded. In a later analysis, 500 to 700 highly shared, low-generation-probability nucleotide sequences were removed to address suspected cross-contamination and a sequencing artifact. In a later analysis, a clonal expansion index was calculated for each public chain from normalized within-repertoire ranks of inferred template counts. In a later analysis, generation probabilities were computed with a VDJ recombination model fitted to out-of-frame rearrangements, and the resulting probabilities were checked against IGoR. A later analysis scored TCR-TCR, TCR-HLA and TCR-CMV co-occurrence with hypergeometric tests, applying a repertoire-size bias correction to TCR pairs. False discovery rates were estimated in a later analysis by permuting HLA or CMV assignments 20 times. A later analysis grouped co-occurring TCRs with DBSCAN, adding TCRdist sequence similarity when clustering within HLA-allele-positive subsets. For co-occurrence clustering, repertoires with fewer than 30,000 or more than 120,000 public chains were excluded, along with five repertoires with anomalous nucleotide sharing. The table comes from immuneACCESS by way of TCRdb, which keeps in-frame sequences with V and J called. Part of the clones is missing from these tables; in studies checked, under half for an unresolved V gene and the rest for unknown reasons. V, J and clone size derive from that table, while D and trimming were established from the DNA sequence. This sample lists approximately 170,000 clones; 65% to 85% were detected once. The ten largest clones represent more than 6% of the sample.

The source of the sample is a study of cytomegalovirus exposure and HLA in healthy donors (dated by TCRdb to the late 2010s). The study in broad terms: An earlier analysis of 587 of the donors reported approximately 300 Gb of sequence data and 100 million to 130 million unique TCR beta sequences from some 180 million T cells. A later genetic analysis used genome-wide SNP genotypes for 398 of the 666 donors, treating that subset as a discovery cohort. An earlier analysis of fewer than 700 of the donors applied high-throughput TCR beta sequencing to assess whether each TCR beta V gene segment acted as functional or pseudogenic. Alongside the repertoire data, information on donor age, sex, ethnicity and CMV serostatus was compiled. The later analysis used no new phenotypic data to find candidate immune exposures, relying instead on TCR beta sequences and their occurrence across donors. An early release that covered fewer than 800 HLA-typed donors contained around 300 gigabases of sequencing data and 80 million or so unique TCR sequences. A later analysis re-examined previously published TCR beta repertoires from around 670 donors and added high-resolution HLA genotyping to investigate patterns of TCR occurrence. Among over 350 genotyped donors of the cohort, an average of around 240,000 unique TCR beta nucleotide sequences were sequenced per donor, around 20% of them non-productive. Both class I and class II loci were covered by HLA typing, at four-digit resolution. Of the approximately 400 genotyped donors, 65% to 90% fell in the genetic ancestry cluster associated with self-reported Caucasian donors. To predict cytomegalovirus infection status, the study combined high-throughput TCR immunosequencing, statistical association of individual TCRs with disease status, and machine learning. A handful of DR-DQ haplotypes were handled as single units for association and clustering because linkage in the cohort was strong. All discovery cohort repertoires had been generated using a single sequencing platform. Typing coverage differed by locus: A, B, C, DRB1 and DQB1 were typed in about 629-640 donors, DQA1 in about 550, DPA1 in approximately 610, and DPB1 in 450 to 480. The study aimed to test whether signatures of past pathogen exposure could be identified by cataloging public T cell receptors. The T cell repertoires of 666 subjects were profiled by immunosequencing and related to cytomegalovirus serostatus. Along with the approximately 700-subject first cohort, a separate validation cohort of over a hundred different subjects was used.

The CDR1 and CDR2 encoded by the germline V gene are LGHNT and FRNRAP. Inclusive of the bounding cysteine and phenylalanine, the CDR3 is 15 residues long. Of the read, only the CDR3 DNA is kept; its 45 bases are in frame from base 1. What the authors observed across the whole study: According to a later analysis, parvovirus B19, influenza, CMV and Epstein-Barr virus appeared linked to several top co-occurrence clusters. A later analysis found that most CMV-associated TCR beta chains appeared HLA-restricted, with HLA associations seemingly driven largely by CMV exposure. A further reported finding was that TCR beta sequences accurately predicted the HLA-A and HLA-B alleles for most subjects in the first cohort. For the cohort, immune exposure information was limited to CMV serostatus. In a later genetic analysis, a missense DCLRE1C variant was associated with V-gene and J-gene trimming of TCR beta chains, and the association was replicated in an independent cohort. Linkage disequilibrium might explain the correlated functional status among segregating V segments, but an unknown experimental factor could not be ruled out. The classifier was reported to diagnose cytomegalovirus status with high specificity and sensitivity in both the original cohort and the validation cohort. The earlier analysis of about 600 of the donors excluded roughly 17 rarely observed V segments, including chromosome 9 orphons, because counts were too low. In a later genetic analysis, fewer N-insertions in productive TCRs were reported among donors in an Asian-associated ancestry cluster than the roughly 640-donor mean. Because some donors lacked HLA typing at each locus, the association tests relied only on the typed subset. The cohort was sequenced for TCR beta chains only, and without alpha or paired-chain data the features that could be detected were limited. According to the authors, the approach could potentially be generalized to other disease states and immunological phenotypes. A cluster of highly shared sequence variants was judged likely to be a technical artifact of the sequencing pipeline. In vitro tests confirmed that three of the cytomegalovirus-associated TCR beta chains recognize cytomegalovirus antigens. Presence/absence analyses assumed roughly uniform sequencing depth across donors, an assumption that may not hold. In a later analysis, HLA-associated TCR beta chains were found to be more clonally expanded and to have lower generation probabilities than equally common non-associated chains. In a later analysis, TCR association rates were found to vary across HLA loci, with the most associated TCRs seen for DRB1 alleles and the fewest for HLA-C alleles. Broadly in line with IMGT annotations, most TCR beta V segments showed up in productive rearrangements about 87% or about 30% of the time in an earlier analysis of approximately 640 of the donors. Because the 87-base-pair reads could not distinguish some IMGT-functional V segments, including TRBV6-2 and TRBV6-3, those segments were excluded. Most TCR sequences were observed very rarely across donors, whereas some public TCRs were present in many individuals. When HLA alleles, especially DR and DQ, strongly co-occurred, TCR associations were difficult to assign to individual alleles. The study gave a list of about 150 TCR beta chains associated with cytomegalovirus. At a false discovery rate of 0.05, a later analysis linked 15,000 to 20,000 TCR beta sequences to specific HLA alleles.

This receptor was identified in a woman aged 40 to 50 in good health and CMV-seropositive. The sample taken for sequencing was PBMCs. This chain is built from TRBV12-5 and TRBJ1-1, with 8 bases matching TRBD1. The CDR3 corresponds to CASGLVVTGVTEALF. Read as DNA, the sequence is TGTGCTAGTGGTTTGGTAGTGACAGGGGTCACTGAAGCTCTCTTT.